A selection of T cell receptor beta chains follows, all from one sample in a study of control samples from healthy donors and cancer patients. The assay was immunoSEQ multiplex PCR, and TCRdb's table has in-frame clones only and misses some. The table lists about 51,000 clones, around 80% of them singletons. Sequences were obtained from blood. The receptors here all came from a man aged 70 or older in good health. Both conserved end residues are part of each CDR3. The order of the fields is V gene, J gene, clone size, D gene, CDR3 DNA, CDR3 protein. The D gene is left open where the match is weak. The listing skips clone size in some rows; elsewhere it reads once, few, many or a size class.

TRBV2,TRBJ1-6,-,-,TGTGCCAGCAGTGAATGGTCTTCACCCCTCCACTTT,CASSEWSSPLHF
TRBV7-9,TRBJ2-3,-,-,TGTGCCAGCAGCTTGTCGGGACACAGCCCCAACACAGATACGCAGTATTTT,CASSLSGHSPNTDTQYF
TRBV19,TRBJ2-1,-,-,TGTGCCAGTAAGGGGTTGGGGCGATACAATGAGCAGTTCTTC,CASKGLGRYNEQFF
TRBV11-2,TRBJ1-2,-,TRBD1,TGTGCCAGCAGCTTCACGGGACAGCTCGTAGTTTACACCTTC,CASSFTGQLVVYTF
TRBV5-1,TRBJ2-3,-,-,TGCGCCAGCAGCAGACTCGGTGATACGCAGTATTTT,CASSRLGDTQYF
TRBV19,TRBJ2-7,-,-,TGTGCCAGTAGTATTCCAGGGGCCGGCTCCTACGAGCAGTACTTC,CASSIPGAGSYEQYF
TRBV6-5,TRBJ2-5,-,-,TGTGCCGTCGGGGGAGAGACCCAGTACTTC,CAVGGETQYF
TRBV7-9,TRBJ2-1,-,-,TGTGCCAGCAGCCCTCTCACTAGCCGTGAATACAATGAGCAGTTCTTC,CASSPLTSREYNEQFF
TRBV30,TRBJ2-3,-,TRBD1,TGTGCCTCCGGCAGGGGGCAGCGGGCTAGCACAGATACGCAGTATTTT,CASGRGQRASTDTQYF
TRBV28,TRBJ2-5,-,TRBD2,TGTGCCAGCAGTTTCGCCGGGACTAGCGGGAGCAAACAAGAGACCCAGTACTTC,CASSFAGTSGSKQETQYF
TRBV7-9,TRBJ2-4,-,-,TGTGCCAGCAGCTTAGTCGGGACCGCAGGACTGTACTTC,CASSLVGTAGLYF
TRBV7-8,TRBJ2-2,-,-,TGTGCCAGCAGGGGAGCCGGGGAGCTGTTTTTT,CASRGAGELFF
TRBV6-5,TRBJ1-6,few,-,TGTGCCAGCGGCCGGGGGACTTCACCCCTCCACTTT,CASGRGTSPLHF
TRBV5-4,TRBJ2-7,-,TRBD1,TGTGCCAGCAGCCTCAGTCCCGGGACAGGGATCTACGAGCAGTACTTC,CASSLSPGTGIYEQYF
TRBV4-2,TRBJ1-4,-,-,TGTGCCAGCAGCCAAGAGCTCGGCAGGGCGAATGAAAAACTGTTTTTT,CASSQELGRANEKLFF
TRBV30,TRBJ1-5,-,-,TGTGCCTGGAGCCGGGGGTTAAATCAGCCCCAGCATTTT,CAWSRGLNQPQHF
TRBV28,TRBJ2-7,once,-,TGTGCCAGCAGTTTTTCGCCGGGCCTCGGAACGGCGGAGGGCGAGCAGTACTTC,CASSFSPGLGTAEGEQYF
TRBV28,TRBJ2-3,-,-,TGTGCCAGCAGTGCCCCCCCAACAGATACGCAGTATTTT,CASSAPPTDTQYF
TRBV6-5,TRBJ2-1,-,TRBD2,TGTGCCAGCAGAAATAGCGGGAGTGGTATAGATGAGCAGTTCTTC,CASRNSGSGIDEQFF
TRBV4-1,TRBJ1-2,few,-,TGCGCCAGCAGCACCCATTTAGCTATCAGAAAAAACTATGGCTACACCTTC,CASSTHLAIRKNYGYTF
TRBV6-5,TRBJ2-5,-,-,TGTGCCAGCAGTTCCGTCTGGGCCCAGTACTTC,CASSSVWAQYF
TRBV6-5,TRBJ2-5,-,TRBD2,TGTGCCAGTTCGACTAGCGGCCAAGAGACCCAGTACTTC,CASSTSGQETQYF
TRBV23-1,TRBJ1-1,few,-,TGCGCCAGCAGTCAATCGGAGAACTCCCGGACCCCTGTCAGCGAAGCTTTCTTT,CASSQSENSRTPVSEAFF
TRBV27,TRBJ1-5,-,-,TGTGCCAGCAGCCGATTTAAACTGGCAGGCTCGATCGTTAATCAGCCCCAGCATTTT,CASSRFKLAGSIVNQPQHF
TRBV7-2,TRBJ2-1,-,-,TGTGCCAGCAGCTTGCGGCTACAGGGTACCCCCCAGTTCTTC,CASSLRLQGTPQFF
TRBV28,TRBJ1-2,-,-,TGTGCCAGCAGTTTAGGGAACAGGGCGCCCAACTATGGCTACACCTTC,CASSLGNRAPNYGYTF
TRBV30,TRBJ1-1,-,TRBD1,TGTGCCTGGAGGCTCGGGACAGCCAACACTGAAGCTTTCTTT,CAWRLGTANTEAFF
TRBV10-3,TRBJ2-5,few,-,TGTGCCATCAGTGAGCGAGAGACCCAGTACTTC,CAISERETQYF
TRBV5-5,TRBJ2-2,-,-,TGTGCCAGCAGCTTGGACCCCTCGGTCCGTTTGGGGGAGCTGTTTTTT,CASSLDPSVRLGELFF
TRBV24-1,TRBJ2-3,-,-,TGTGCCACCAGTGATTGGAGGGGGCTGACAGATACGCAGTATTTT,CATSDWRGLTDTQYF
TRBV6-5,TRBJ1-1,-,-,TGTGCCAGCAGTCCCGGACATAACACTGAAGCTTTCTTT,CASSPGHNTEAFF
TRBV29-1,TRBJ1-1,-,-,TGCAGCGCCGGCCCCGGGACACTGAACACTGAAGCTTTCTTT,CSAGPGTLNTEAFF
TRBV7-2,TRBJ2-3,once,-,TGTGCCAGCAGCTTAGGGCGCACAGATACGCAGTATTTT,CASSLGRTDTQYF
TRBV7-8,TRBJ2-5,-,-,TGTGCCAGCAGCTTAGCCGGGGGCGGAACCCAAGAGACCCAGTACTTC,CASSLAGGGTQETQYF
TRBV30,TRBJ1-6,-,-,TGTGCCTGGAGTGTACTCTCACCCCTCCACTTT,CAWSVLSPLHF
TRBV7-3,TRBJ2-2,-,-,TGTGCCAGCAGCCTCAGGGGGGACACCGGGGAGCTGTTTTTT,CASSLRGDTGELFF
TRBV19,TRBJ2-7,-,-,TGTGCCAGTAAAGAGGGAAATGGCTACGAGCAGTACTTC,CASKEGNGYEQYF
TRBV13,TRBJ2-3,-,-,TGTGCCAGCAGCTTACCGGGTGCGGATACGCAGTATTTT,CASSLPGADTQYF
TRBV7-6,TRBJ2-3,-,TRBD1,TGTGCCAGCAGCCGCAAAGGGGGCGCGGCAGATACGCAGTATTTT,CASSRKGGAADTQYF
TRBV19,TRBJ1-1,-,-,TGTGCCAGTAATGAGGGGGTGTTCGGAGCTTTCTTT,CASNEGVFGAFF
TRBV5-1,TRBJ2-3,-,TRBD2,TGCGCCAGCAGCACAACTAGCGGGGCCCAAAGGATCACAGATACGCAGTATTTT,CASSTTSGAQRITDTQYF
TRBV6-6,TRBJ1-2,-,-,TGTGCCAGCAGTTACCGTTTAGGCAGAAGTGCCTTTTTGGCCTTC,CASSYRLGRSAFLAF